This TCR beta chain was identified during a study of T cell responses to AZD1222 COVID-19 vaccine. Study-level findings and limits: The donor cohort was predominantly white British with a female majority, and clonal diversity may have been underestimated. Among vaccine-associated CD4 TCRs, coverage spanned spike, with dominance at 160-218 and 743-854.

This table comes from immunoSEQ multiplex PCR, and its TCRdb copy is limited to in-frame clones, with some not included. The sample holds 180,000 or so clones; more than 85% are singletons and the top ten take 3.5% to 5%. Turning to this clone: Its antigen is not identified.

The CDR3 extends over 13 amino acids. The V gene's germline CDR1 is SGHRS and CDR2 YFSETQ. Trimming cost V 3 bases and J 3 bases, with 10 bases left between them. The TCR comes from an adult in good health. The specimen comprised peripheral blood, sampled on day 0 of AZD1222 vaccination. V usage is TRBV5-1 and J usage is TRBJ2-7; D is unclear. CDR3 sequence (DNA): TGCGCCAGCAGCTGGTCAGGAGACTACGAGCAGTACTTC. It is translated as CASSWSGDYEQYF.